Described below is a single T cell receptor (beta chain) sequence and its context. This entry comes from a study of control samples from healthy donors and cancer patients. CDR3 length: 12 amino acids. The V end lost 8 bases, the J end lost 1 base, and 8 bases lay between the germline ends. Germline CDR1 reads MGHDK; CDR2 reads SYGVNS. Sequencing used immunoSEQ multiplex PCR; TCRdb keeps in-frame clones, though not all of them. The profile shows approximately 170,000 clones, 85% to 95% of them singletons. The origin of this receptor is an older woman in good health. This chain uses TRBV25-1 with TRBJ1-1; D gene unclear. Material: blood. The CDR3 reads CASGRWNTEAFF. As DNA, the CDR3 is TGTGCCAGCGGACGGTGGAACACTGAAGCTTTCTTT.